A single sample is the source of the 30 T cell receptor beta chains below, sequenced in a study of glioma-infiltrating T cells. The iRepertoire nested amplicon-rescue multiplex PCR amplified TCR alpha and beta CDR3s from RNA. TCRdb re-analysed the multiplex PCR reads in MiXCR, keeping a single row per CDR3 protein. The sample shows 300,000 to 400,000 distinct CDR3 sequences, more than 35% of them seen only once. The sequencing input was glioma tissue, nonneoplastic brain tissue, or PBMCs (not recorded which). The receptors stem from a human donor with low-grade glioma or glioblastoma, undergoing nonglioma brain surgery, or in good health (not recorded which).

Regarding this clonotype: A clone one base away is much larger, so this may be a read error. V is TRBV7-9 and J is TRBJ1-5; no firm D call. From germline, CDR1 is SEHNR and CDR2 FQNEAQ (reference sequence). The length of the CDR3 is 14 residues. V shed 1 base and J shed 3 bases, with 7 bases lying between them. CDR3 nucleotide sequence: TGTGCCAGCAGCTTAGAGGGCATCAATCAGCCCCAGCATTTT. It is translated as CASSLEGINQPQHF.

V gene TRBV6-2 or TRBV6-3 combines with J gene TRBJ2-3, with D maybe TRBD2 (5 bases). The V end was cut by 6 bases, the J end by 2 bases, with 12 bases between. The CDR3 runs 14 residues. CDR1 is MNHEY, CDR2 SVGEGT, per germline. For the CDR3, the DNA is TGTGCCAGCAGCCAAGGGCTAGCCACAGATACGCAGTATTTT. It codes for CASSQGLATDTQYF.

This clonotype has at least ten counts. This rearrangement joins TRBV28 to TRBJ1-5; no clear D. The ends were cut back, 2 bases at V and 0 bases at J, with 11 bases in the middle. The CDR3 length is 16 residues. The germline gives CDR1 MDHEN, CDR2 SYDVKM. As DNA, the CDR3 is TGTGCCAGCAGTTTAGGGCCGCTTTATAGCAATCAGCCCCAGCATTTT. Its protein is CASSLGPLYSNQPQHF.

A few counts support this clonotype. The rearrangement joins TRBV4-2 to TRBJ2-5; D is uncertain. CDR3 length: 13 amino acids. From germline, CDR1 is LGHNA and CDR2 YNFKEQ. Trimming took 2 bases from V and 2 from J, leaving 6 bases between them. The CDR3: CASSQLSQETQYF. Written as DNA, the CDR3 is TGTGCCAGCAGCCAATTATCTCAAGAGACCCAGTACTTC.

The chain employs TRBV6-1 and TRBJ2-3, with TRBD2 matching 9 bases. The J segment lost 6 bases and the V segment lost 7 bases, leaving 11 bases of the junction unmatched. CDR1 is MNHNS and CDR2 is SASEGT in the germline V gene. This CDR3 is built from 15 residues. CDR3 sequence reads: CASTRLAVGRDTQYF. In nucleotides, the CDR3 is TGTGCCAGCACCCGACTAGCGGTAGGCCGGGATACGCAGTATTTT.

This clonotype came up a few times. The chain employs TRBV7-2 and TRBJ2-5, with 8 positions matching TRBD1. After removal of 5 bases from V and 3 bases from J, the junction contained 11 bases not matched to a gene. Germline V gene data show CDR1 as SGHTA and CDR2 as FQGNSA. The CDR3 contains 16 residues. CDR3 sequence reads: CASSPGTGFREETQYF. In nucleotides, the CDR3 is TGTGCCAGCAGCCCTGGGACAGGCTTCAGAGAAGAGACCCAGTACTTC.

The CDR3 DNA is TGTGCCAGCAGCTTTCTCCGGGGACTAGTCTACAATGAGCAGTTCTTC. Translated: CASSFLRGLVYNEQFF. The V and J genes are TRBV7-9 and TRBJ2-1; 8 nucleotides match TRBD2. The CDR3 is made up of 16 amino acids. Unmatched junction bases numbered 7, after V lost 3 bases and J lost 3 bases. Germline V CDR1 and CDR2: SEHNR, FQNEAQ (reference sequence).

The chain joins TRBV6-1 to TRBJ1-5, with D unclear. V shed 6 bases and J shed 6 bases, with 24 bases lying between them. The CDR3 totals 17 residues. Per the germline V gene, CDR1 is MNHNS and CDR2 is SASEGT. Here the CDR3 DNA reads TGTGCCAGCAGCCCCCGAATCGGGCAGCTTCTAGGTCAGCCCCAGCATTTT. Translated, it gives CASSPRIGQLLGQPQHF.

This chain uses TRBV4-1 with TRBJ2-3, with a possible D match to TRBD1 (5 bases). The CDR3 has 16 residues. Germline CDR1 MGHRA, CDR2 YSYEKL. The V end lost 4 bases, the J end lost 2 bases, and 16 bases lay between the germline ends. As DNA, the CDR3 is TGCGCCAGCAGCCCAAGAGGCAGGGCGCCCACAGATACGCAGTATTTT. Its translation is CASSPRGRAPTDTQYF.

The rearrangement links TRBV18 to TRBJ2-6; a weak D match, TRBD1 (6 bases). Germline V gene sequence: CDR1 KGHSH, CDR2 LQKENI. CDR3 length: 17 residues. Trimming left V 1 base short and J 0 bases short, with 10 bases between. CDR3 DNA sequence: TGTGCCAGCTCACCACGACAGGCTGGCTCTGGGGCCAACGTCCTGACTTTC. Its translation is CASSPRQAGSGANVLTF.

V gene TRBV20-1 combines with J gene TRBJ2-2, with D perhaps TRBD1 or TRBD2 (5 bases each). The CDR3 is 13 residues long. V was clipped by 4 bases and J by 5 bases, with 11 bases between them. Germline values: CDR1 DFQATT, CDR2 SNEGSKA (reference sequence). This chain's CDR3 is CSATGTWTGELFF. The CDR3 DNA sequence: TGCAGTGCTACCGGGACGTGGACCGGGGAGCTGTTTTTT.

This clonotype was counted a few times. The J gene is TRBJ2-7, the V gene TRBV5-4, with TRBD2 as a possible D gene (6 bases). Trimming left V 3 bases short and J 0 bases short, with 10 bases between. There are 14 residues in the CDR3. Germline V lookup: CDR1 SGHNT, CDR2 YYREEE (reference sequence). The CDR3 protein is CASSWGLFSYEQYF. The CDR3 bases are TGTGCCAGCAGCTGGGGACTCTTCTCCTACGAGCAGTACTTC.

This chain connects TRBV28 to TRBJ2-2; maybe TRBD1 (6 bases). The CDR3 runs 12 residues. The germline gives CDR1 MDHEN, CDR2 SYDVKM. V lost 6 bases, J lost 7 bases, and 9 bases lay in between. CDR3 DNA sequence: TGTGCCAGCAGCCCACAGGGCGGGGAGCTGTTTTTT. This sequence encodes CASSPQGGELFF.

The V call is TRBV29-1, the J call TRBJ2-1; D is undetermined. Trimming cost V 4 bases and J 4 bases, with 2 bases left between them. There are 10 residues in the CDR3. The germline V gene has CDR1 SQVTM and CDR2 ANQGSEA. The CDR3 here is CSVGYNEQFF. The CDR3 nucleotides are TGCAGCGTTGGATACAATGAGCAGTTCTTC.

This clonotype has more than one count but fewer than ten. The gene calls are TRBV15 and TRBJ1-2; tentative D call: TRBD1 (6 bases). From germline, CDR1 is LNHNV and CDR2 YYDKDF (reference sequence). This CDR3 region has 16 residues. The ends were cut back, 2 bases at V and 4 bases at J, with 17 bases in the middle. The CDR3 here is CATSRTGTPGSYGYTF. CDR3 DNA: TGTGCCACCAGCAGAACAGGGACCCCAGGGAGCTATGGCTACACCTTC.

In this sample, this clonotype turned up many times. The rearrangement uses TRBV20-1 and TRBJ2-1; maybe TRBD1 (6 bases). This CDR3 has 15 amino acids. Trimming took 6 bases from V and 5 from J, leaving 20 bases between them. Germline V gene sequence: CDR1 DFQATT, CDR2 SNEGSKA (reference sequence). The CDR3 protein is CSATRQVAIDNEQFF. In DNA, the CDR3 is TGCAGTGCGACCCGACAGGTAGCTATCGACAATGAGCAGTTCTTC.

In regard to this clonotype: A much larger clone is a single base away; this may be a read error. This chain links TRBV27 with TRBJ2-7; 10 bases match TRBD2. J was trimmed by 4 bases and V by 6 bases; bases with no gene match: 6. The CDR3 is made up of 14 amino acids. Germline V gene lookup returns CDR1 MNHEY and CDR2 SMNVEV (reference sequence). The CDR3 protein is CASRKAGGKYEQYF. In nucleotides, the CDR3 is TGTGCCAGCAGGAAAGCGGGAGGGAAGTACGAGCAGTACTTC.

V gene TRBV5-4 combines with J gene TRBJ2-3; no reliable D call. V was cut by 2 bases and J by 3 bases, with 13 bases left in between. The germline V gene encodes CDR1 SGHNT and CDR2 YYREEE (reference sequence). The CDR3 runs 15 residues. The CDR3 DNA reads as TGTGCCAGCAGCTTCTTCTTACGCGGAACAGATACGCAGTATTTT. Translated: CASSFFLRGTDTQYF.

As for this clonotype: One base away lies a much larger clone, so this may be a sequencing read error. The V gene is TRBV15, the J gene TRBJ1-5, with D unclear. Germline CDR1 is LNHNV and CDR2 is YYDKDF (reference sequence). CDR3 length equals 15 residues. The CDR3 protein is CATSRVLVSNHPQHF. In nucleotides, the CDR3 is TGTGCCACCAGCAGAGTGCTGGTTAGCAATCATCCCCAGCATTTT.

As regards this clonotype: Compared with germline, one end of the junction differs, possibly owing to a read error. This chain joins TRBV6-1 and TRBJ2-3, with TRBD1 identical over 9 bases. Germline lookup yields CDR1 MNHNS and CDR2 SASEGT. The CDR3 runs to 18 residues. The CDR3 DNA reads as TGCGCCAGCAGCCAGTCCACCCCGACAGGGGGGTACACAGATACGCAGTATTTT. It specifies CASSQSTPTGGYTDTQYF.

In this sample, this clonotype turned up once. The chain has TRBV25-1 and TRBJ2-7, with D possibly being TRBD2 (6 bases). This CDR3 has 16 amino acids. V was shortened by 6 bases and J by 4 bases, with 22 bases between the two germline ends. From germline, CDR1 is MGHDK and CDR2 SYGVNS. CDR3: CASSPPPGRGRYEQYF. The CDR3 nucleotides read TGTGCCAGCAGCCCTCCCCCGGGACGAGGGAGGTACGAGCAGTACTTC.

This clonotype was counted ten times or more. J is TRBJ2-7 and V is TRBV6-2 or TRBV6-3; D may be TRBD1 (6 bases). CDR3 size: 14 residues. Germline CDR1 is MNHEY and CDR2 is SVGEGT. V was pared by 2 bases and J by 5 bases, with 13 bases between. This CDR3 is CASSYDRRPNEQYF. DNA for the CDR3: TGTGCCAGCAGTTACGACAGGAGACCCAACGAGCAGTACTTC.

In this sample, this clonotype turned up many times. The chain joins TRBV4-2 to TRBJ2-3, with a weak D call TRBD2 (6 bases). From germline, CDR1 is LGHNA and CDR2 YNFKEQ. The length of the CDR3 is 15 residues. V lost 0 bases and J lost 6, with 13 bases in between. CDR3 sequence: CASSQDPGSSDTQYF. Here the CDR3 DNA reads TGTGCCAGCAGCCAAGATCCCGGGAGCTCGGATACGCAGTATTTT.

This clonotype was recorded a few times. This chain joins TRBV28 and TRBJ1-2; D is ambiguous. The CDR3 runs 13 residues. V lost 5 bases and J 4 bases, leaving 11 bases between the germline ends. Per germline, CDR1 MDHEN and CDR2 SYDVKM. CDR3 loop: CASSRLESYGYTF. In nucleotides, the CDR3 is TGTGCCAGCAGTCGTCTTGAGTCCTATGGCTACACCTTC.

The table lists this clonotype with a few counts. V usage is TRBV11-2 and J usage is TRBJ2-7; D not certain. The CDR3 has 13 amino acids. Germline-derived CDR1 and CDR2 are SGHAT and FQNNGV. V was clipped by 3 bases and J by 5 bases, with 11 bases between them. The CDR3 loop is CASSLWDFDEQYF. As DNA, the CDR3 is TGTGCCAGCAGCTTGTGGGATTTCGACGAGCAGTACTTC.

V gene TRBV7-9 combines with J gene TRBJ1-1; D call uncertain. Germline V gene data show CDR1 as SEHNR and CDR2 as FQNEAQ (reference sequence). V was pared by 1 base and J by 3 bases, with 12 bases between. This CDR3 spans 15 amino acids. DNA of the CDR3: TGTGCCAGCAGCTTAGGCGGACCTTTTTACACTGAAGCTTTCTTT. Amino acid sequence: CASSLGGPFYTEAFF.

V is TRBV29-1 and J is TRBJ2-5; 7 bases match TRBD2. The length of the CDR3 is 13 residues. V was clipped by 4 bases and J by 5 bases; unmatched bases: 7. Germline loops: CDR1 SQVTM, CDR2 ANQGSEA. This CDR3 reads CSVGREWQETQYF. In DNA form, the CDR3 reads TGCAGCGTTGGGCGGGAGTGGCAGGAGACCCAGTACTTC.

Details on this clonotype: With a much larger clone just one base away, this may be a read error. This chain connects TRBV6-1 to TRBJ1-1, with 8 nucleotides matching TRBD1. The J segment lost 4 bases and the V segment lost 7 bases, leaving 14 bases of the junction unmatched. This CDR3 has 16 amino acids. Germline values: CDR1 MNHNS, CDR2 SASEGT. The CDR3 is CASIHVRTGTGTEAFF. The CDR3, as DNA: TGTGCCAGCATCCACGTTAGGACAGGGACGGGCACTGAAGCTTTCTTT.

A few counts support this clonotype. The CDR3 DNA reads as TGTGCCAGCAGCCAAGGGGAAGCTTTCTTT. Its translation: CASSQGEAFF. The chain recombines TRBV4-2 with TRBJ1-1, with D uncertain. The CDR3 is 10 amino acids. Trimming took 1 base from V and 8 from J, leaving 2 bases between them. The germline V gene encodes CDR1 LGHNA and CDR2 YNFKEQ.

The chain uses TRBV7-2 and TRBJ2-5; 9 bases align to TRBD1. After removal of 5 bases from V and 4 bases from J, the junction contained 8 bases not matched to a gene. Germline-derived CDR1 and CDR2 are SGHTA and FQGNSA. This CDR3 is 15 amino acids long. The CDR3 nucleotides are TGTGCCAGCAGCCCTGGACAGGGGAGGGGAGAGACCCAGTACTTC. Translating it yields CASSPGQGRGETQYF.